This TCR beta chain was obtained from a study of blood T cell repertoires in COVID-19. CDR1 SNHLY and CDR2 FYNNEI come from the germline V gene. The CDR3 contains 11 residues. Source study methods: How many nucleated cells were present was estimated from reference gene primer amplification. TCRdb's table, derived via immunoSEQ multiplex PCR, lists solely in-frame clones and lacks some. V and J calls and clone size are given by that table; D and trimming were obtained from the DNA. Of roughly 180,000 clones listed, around 85% were seen once; the top ten hold approximately 8%. Worth noting for this clone: One end of the junction fails to match germline, which may point to a read error.

The sample was peripheral blood. The chain joins TRBV2 to TRBJ1-6; 7 positions match TRBD1. The receptor was isolated from a woman aged 55-70 years with acute or convalescent COVID-19. CDR3: CASSEAQQGCF. CDR3 coding DNA: TGTGCCAGCAGTGAAGCCCAACAGGGGTGCTTT.